This T cell receptor beta chain was captured in a study of tumor-infiltrating lymphocytes in primary liver carcinoma. Across the study: Stage T1-T3 N0M0 tumors measured about 4.2 to 11 cm at most. Regardless of tissue type, samples showed similar yields of roughly 3.5 to 7.13 million productive TCRbeta reads. Study findings and constraints: Pairs comparing tumor with adjacent tissue or blood overlapped less than pairs drawn from tumor regions.

Germline V gene data show CDR1 as SQVTM and CDR2 as ANQGSEA. CDR3 length: 13 residues. Total RNA (roughly 540 ng) served as template for TCR beta cDNA synthesis primed by a constant-region primer. Amplification in three nested multiplex PCR rounds with slightly modified ARM-PCR gave rise to TCR beta libraries. For around 11 cycles apiece, the opening two PCR rounds ran with TRBV1-TRBV30 forward primers and a C-beta reverse primer. TCRdb redid the calling of the multiplex PCR reads with MiXCR, one entry per CDR3 protein. The data hold 95,000 to 150,000 distinct CDR3 sequences, with around two thirds observed a single time. Co-extraction of RNA and DNA was performed on roughly 17-32 mg of unsorted bulk tissue. Treatment of the patients' primary liver carcinoma consisted of surgical resection. Details on this clonotype: Its specificity is unknown. At one boundary the junction diverges from the germline segment, which might be a read error.

This receptor was identified in an older woman with primary liver carcinoma and hepatitis B virus infection. This chain links TRBV29-1 with TRBJ2-2; a weak D match, TRBD2 (5 bases). The source material was liver tumor tissue from sampling region 1. Subset in this sample: tumor region T1, superior pole. The CDR3 protein is CIVALAPAGELFF. The CDR3 region has the DNA TGCATCGTTGCCCTAGCCCCGGCCGGTGAGCTGTTTTTT.